The 27 T cell receptor beta chains below come from one sample, sequenced in a study of identifying expanded T cells in peripheral blood. Sequenced by immunoSEQ multiplex PCR; TCRdb stores in-frame clones only, minus some. The table lists about 85,000 clones, 88% of them singletons. The material sequenced was blood. These receptors all come from a person aged 18 to 75 in good health.

The rearrangement links TRBV9 to TRBJ2-1; 7 bases agree with TRBD2. V lost 4 bases, J lost 16 bases, and 11 bases stayed unmatched. Germline V gene sequence: CDR1 SGDLS, CDR2 YYNGEE. This CDR3 has 12 residues. As DNA, the CDR3 is TGTGCCAGCAGCCCCGGGGGGAGGCGGTCCTTCTTC. Its translation: CASSPGGRRSFF.

This clone was seen a handful of times. This chain joins TRBV25-1 and TRBJ2-5; the match to TRBD2 covers 7 bases. CDR3 length: 15 residues. CDR1 and CDR2 (germline): MGHDK, SYGVNS. V shed 5 bases and J 5 bases; nucleotides not matched to a gene: 11. The CDR3 DNA reads as TGTGCCAGCAGTTCGAACCCGGGGGAGGGGGAGACCCAGTACTTC. As protein: CASSSNPGEGETQYF. Looking up the rest from reference TRBV25-1 and TRBJ2-5 gives the full variable domain: EADIYQTPRYLVIGTGKKITLECSQTMGHDKMYWYQQDPGMELHLIHYSYGVNSTEKGDLSSESTVSRIRTEHFPLTLESARPSHTSQYLCASSSNPGEGETQYFGPGTRLLVL.

The rearrangement links TRBV6-1 to TRBJ2-3; D is ambiguous. The CDR3 is 12 residues long. Germline V gene lookup returns CDR1 MNHNS and CDR2 SASEGT. V lost 3 bases and J 5 bases, leaving 6 bases between the germline ends. The DNA for the CDR3 is TGTGCCAGCAGTGAGTATGAAGATACGCAGTATTTT. It yields the protein CASSEYEDTQYF.

This clone was detected once. J is TRBJ2-3 and V is TRBV13; D may be TRBD1 or TRBD2 (5 bases each). The CDR3 runs to 15 residues. The germline gives CDR1 PRHDT, CDR2 FYEKMQ (reference sequence). V was cut by 0 bases and J by 1 base, with 8 bases left in between. DNA for the CDR3: TGTGCCAGCAGCTTAGGGGGGACGGGCACAGATACGCAGTATTTT. Protein product: CASSLGGTGTDTQYF.

This rearrangement joins TRBV2 to TRBJ2-6; D is undetermined. The ends were cut back, 4 bases at V and 0 bases at J, with 4 bases in the middle. The CDR3 is 14 residues long. The germline V gene encodes CDR1 SNHLY and CDR2 FYNNEI. This CDR3 reads CASSGSSGANVLTF. As DNA, the CDR3 is TGTGCCAGCAGTGGCTCCTCTGGGGCCAACGTCCTGACTTTC.

This chain joins TRBV4-1 and TRBJ1-6; the D gene is possibly TRBD1 (5 bases). The ends were cut back, 4 bases at V and 0 bases at J, with 16 bases in the middle. The CDR3 runs to 18 residues. Germline V gene data show CDR1 as MGHRA and CDR2 as YSYEKL. CDR3 nucleotide sequence: TGCGCCAGCAGCCTTTTCACCAGGGAGAGCTCCTATAATTCACCCCTCCACTTT. It specifies CASSLFTRESSYNSPLHF.

The sample holds one count of this clone. This rearrangement joins TRBV15 to TRBJ1-2; TRBD1 agrees at 8 bases. There are 14 residues in the CDR3. Germline-derived CDR1 and CDR2 are LNHNV and YYDKDF (reference sequence). The trim removed 3 bases at V and 4 bases at J, leaving 4 bases unmatched. The CDR3 sequence: CATSRDRVGYGYTF. The DNA for the CDR3 is TGTGCCACCAGCAGGGACAGGGTCGGCTATGGCTACACCTTC.

This chain joins TRBV5-1 and TRBJ2-7; 8 bases fit TRBD1. This CDR3 comprises 14 residues. The V gene end was trimmed by 3 bases and the J gene end by 4 bases; junction bases not matched to a gene: 6. Germline CDR1 is SGHRS and CDR2 is YFSETQ. The CDR3 sequence: CASSSSGQGYEQYF. CDR3 nucleotides: TGCGCCAGCAGCTCGTCCGGACAGGGTTACGAGCAGTACTTC.

The J gene is TRBJ2-4, the V gene TRBV7-9, with D unresolved. Per germline, CDR1 SEHNR and CDR2 FQNEAQ (reference sequence). Trimming took 1 base from V and 0 from J, leaving 7 bases between them. The CDR3 is made up of 15 amino acids. CDR3 sequence: CASSLVALAKNIQYF. In DNA form, the CDR3 reads TGTGCCAGCAGCTTAGTCGCCCTAGCCAAAAACATTCAGTACTTC.

The chain has TRBV7-9 and TRBJ2-5; TRBD1 agrees at 10 bases. There are 15 residues in the CDR3. The V segment lost 5 bases and the J segment 5 bases; nucleotides outside the gene matches: 8. Germline CDR1 reads SEHNR; CDR2 reads FQNEAQ (reference sequence). The CDR3 region is CASSARQGAVETQYF. CDR3 DNA sequence: TGTGCCAGCAGCGCCCGACAGGGGGCGGTTGAGACCCAGTACTTC. Variable domain in full (rest from reference TRBV7-9 and TRBJ2-5): DTGVSQNPRHKITKRGQNVTFRCDPISEHNRLYWYRQTLGQGPEFLTYFQNEAQLEKSRLLSDRFSAERPKGSFSTLEIQRTEQGDSAMYLCASSARQGAVETQYFGPGTRLLVL.

J is TRBJ2-5 and V is TRBV18; 8 nucleotides agree with TRBD2. There are 15 residues in the CDR3. Germline assignment: CDR1 KGHSH and CDR2 LQKENI. V lost 1 base to trimming and J lost 7 bases; unmatched junction nucleotides: 8. The CDR3 nucleotides read TGTGCCAGCTCACCACTGGGTCCTCGGGAGGGGACCCAGTACTTC. Protein product: CASSPLGPREGTQYF.

The rearrangement links TRBV5-1 to TRBJ1-2; a possible D gene is TRBD1 (6 bases). Germline V gene sequence: CDR1 SGHRS, CDR2 YFSETQ. This CDR3 is 12 amino acids long. Trimming cost V 4 bases and J 7 bases, with 11 bases left between them. CDR3 nucleotides: TGCGCCAGCAGCCGTGGACAGTCTGGCTACACCTTC. It specifies CASSRGQSGYTF.

The chain uses TRBV28 and TRBJ1-2; 9 bases fit TRBD1. This CDR3 is built from 16 residues. The junction had 10 bases not matched to a gene; V was cut back by 3 bases and J by 5 bases. CDR1 and CDR2 from the germline V gene are MDHEN and SYDVKM. The CDR3 DNA reads TGTGCCAGCAGTTTTCCCTCAAGGACAGGGGCATATGGCTACACCTTC. Encoded protein: CASSFPSRTGAYGYTF.

The chain carries TRBV6-5 and TRBJ1-5; D is perhaps TRBD1 (5 bases). V was clipped by 6 bases and J by 4 bases, with 16 bases between them. The CDR3 has 15 amino acids. Germline V gives CDR1 MNHEY, CDR2 SVGAGI. CDR3 loop: CASSKSGSGNQPQHF. CDR3 DNA sequence: TGTGCCAGCAGCAAATCAGGGTCTGGAAATCAGCCCCAGCATTTT.

V gene TRBV6-6 combines with J gene TRBJ2-1; D not resolved. V lost 2 bases and J lost 5, with 4 bases in between. The germline V gene has CDR1 MNHNY and CDR2 SVGAGI (reference sequence). The length of the CDR3 is 12 residues. The CDR3 DNA is TGTGCCAGCAGTTACACCCACAATGAGCAGTTCTTC. Protein sequence: CASSYTHNEQFF.

The chain uses TRBV11-2 and TRBJ1-2, with a weak D call TRBD1 (5 bases). CDR1 and CDR2 from the germline V gene are SGHAT and FQNNGV. Trimming shortened V by 2 bases and J by 5 bases, and 15 bases separated the two germline ends. This CDR3 is 15 amino acids long. The CDR3 DNA is TGTGCCAGCAGCTTATCTAGGGGCCGGTGGTATGGCTACACCTTC. It codes for CASSLSRGRWYGYTF.

This chain joins TRBV7-2 and TRBJ1-6; D possibly corresponds to TRBD1 (5 bases). Germline lookup yields CDR1 SGHTA and CDR2 FQGNSA. V was trimmed by 8 bases and J by 10 bases, leaving 15 bases between them. This CDR3 has 13 amino acids. CDR3 protein: CASAGQGGSPLHF. The CDR3 DNA sequence: TGTGCCAGCGCGGGGCAGGGAGGATCACCCCTCCACTTT.

The V call is TRBV4-3, the J call TRBJ2-1, with D perhaps being TRBD1 or TRBD2 (5 bases each). V was trimmed by 4 bases and J by 0 bases, leaving 7 bases between them. The CDR3 spans 14 residues. The V gene's germline CDR1 is LGHNA and CDR2 YSLEER. CDR3 in DNA: TGCGCCAGCAGCCGGGGGAGCTCCTACAATGAGCAGTTCTTC. Translated, it gives CASSRGSSYNEQFF.

This clone came up once. This chain uses TRBV28 with TRBJ2-4; D possibly corresponds to TRBD1 (6 bases). V dropped 7 bases and J dropped 6 bases, with 13 bases sitting between them. The CDR3 consists of 13 residues. Germline values: CDR1 MDHEN, CDR2 SYDVKM. CDR3: CASTDFRGNIQYF. In nucleotides, the CDR3 is TGTGCCAGCACGGATTTCAGGGGAAACATTCAGTACTTC.

The chain joins TRBV29-1 to TRBJ2-7; tentatively, D is TRBD1 or TRBD2 (5 bases each). This CDR3 region has 16 residues. Per the germline V gene, CDR1 is SQVTM and CDR2 is ANQGSEA. V lost 4 bases, J lost 6 bases, and 25 bases lay in between. CDR3 nucleotides: TGCAGCGTTGCCGGGGTTAGGGGTGGGGTTTCTAGCGAGCAGTACTTC. Encoded protein: CSVAGVRGGVSSEQYF.

The chain joins TRBV7-2 to TRBJ2-7, with D perhaps being TRBD1 or TRBD2 (5 bases each). CDR1 and CDR2 (germline): SGHTA, FQGNSA. This CDR3 has 15 residues. V gave up 5 bases and J gave up 2 bases, with 16 bases separating them. The CDR3, as DNA: TGTGCCAGCAGCCCCCATTGGGGGACCACCTACGAGCAGTACTTC. The encoded protein is CASSPHWGTTYEQYF.

This clone appeared a few times. This chain connects TRBV28 to TRBJ2-1, with 10 nucleotides matching TRBD1. V gave up 3 bases and J gave up 10 bases; unmatched junction bases: 9. Per the germline V gene, CDR1 is MDHEN and CDR2 is SYDVKM. The CDR3 sequence is 15 residues long. The CDR3 is CASSFRSTGGREQFF. The CDR3 DNA is TGTGCCAGCAGTTTTCGGTCGACAGGGGGCCGGGAGCAGTTCTTC.

The gene calls are TRBV11-2 and TRBJ2-7; TRBD1 or TRBD2 may be the D gene (5 bases each). V was pared by 2 bases and J by 5 bases, with 16 bases between. The CDR3 consists of 15 residues. The V gene's germline CDR1 is SGHAT and CDR2 FQNNGV. Here the CDR3 reads CASSLSGTLRDEQYF. The CDR3 DNA sequence: TGTGCCAGCAGCTTATCGGGGACCCTTCGCGACGAGCAGTACTTC.

The rearrangement links TRBV28 to TRBJ2-4; D is undetermined. The CDR3 length is 17 residues. Trimming took off 6 bases at V and 0 bases at J, with 18 bases between the two ends. Germline values: CDR1 MDHEN, CDR2 SYDVKM. CDR3 DNA: TGTGCCAGCAGCCCCTTTGCCCGAAACTTAGCCAAAAACATTCAGTACTTC. Translated: CASSPFARNLAKNIQYF.

The V gene is TRBV7-8, the J gene TRBJ1-6; D uncertain. Trimming took 4 bases from V and 10 from J, leaving 23 bases between them. This CDR3 has 17 amino acids. Germline-derived CDR1 and CDR2 are SGHVS and FQNEAQ. The CDR3 nucleotides are TGTGCCAGCAGCTCGGAGGCCGAGTATAATTCTGGGTCACCCCTCCACTTT. Amino acid sequence: CASSSEAEYNSGSPLHF.

This rearrangement joins TRBV2 to TRBJ1-4; no definite D call. Germline CDR1 reads SNHLY; CDR2 reads FYNNEI. V was shortened by 7 bases and J by 7 bases, with 13 bases between the two germline ends. The CDR3 contains 13 residues. Written as DNA, the CDR3 is TGTGCCAGCAACCGGGAGAGGAGTGAAAAACTGTTTTTT. This codes for CASNRERSEKLFF. Based on the CDR3 plus reference TRBV2 and TRBJ1-4, the full variable domain is EPEVTQTPSHQVTQMGQEVILRCVPISNHLYFYWYRQILGQKVEFLVSFYNNEISEKSEIFDDQFSVERPDGSNFTLKIRSTKLEDSAMYFCASNRERSEKLFFGSGTQLSVL.

This rearrangement joins TRBV5-1 to TRBJ2-7; the D is unclear. Trimming took off 0 bases at V and 5 bases at J, with 12 bases between the two ends. The CDR3 runs 14 residues. CDR1 and CDR2 from the germline V gene are SGHRS and YFSETQ. CDR3 protein: CASSLAGRNNEQYF. CDR3 bases: TGCGCCAGCAGCTTGGCGGGCAGGAATAACGAGCAGTACTTC. The full variable domain, with the rest looked up from reference TRBV5-1 and TRBJ2-7, is KAGVTQTPRYLIKTRGQQVTLSCSPISGHRSVSWYQQTPGQGLQFLFEYFSETQRNKGNFPGRFSGRQFSNSRSEMNVSTLELGDSALYLCASSLAGRNNEQYFGPGTRLTVT.